The sequence of this TCR beta chain was determined in a study of control samples from healthy donors and cancer patients. The CDR3 length is 20 residues. Germline loops: CDR1 SGHTA, CDR2 FQGNSA. V was cut by 0 bases and J by 3 bases, with 25 bases left in between. Assay: immunoSEQ multiplex PCR; the TCRdb copy retains only in-frame clones and omits some. The repertoire includes 98,000 or so clones, over 60% of them detected once, and under 12% sits in the top ten. The receptor's source is a woman aged 25-40 years in good health. Sequenced material: blood. This chain joins TRBV7-2 and TRBJ2-3; possibly TRBD1 for D (5 bases). CDR3 nucleotides: TGTGCCAGCAGCTTAGCCGCTCCTAGGTGGGGCCGTCTTTCGACAGATACGCAGTATTTT. Translation gives CASSLAAPRWGRLSTDTQYF.